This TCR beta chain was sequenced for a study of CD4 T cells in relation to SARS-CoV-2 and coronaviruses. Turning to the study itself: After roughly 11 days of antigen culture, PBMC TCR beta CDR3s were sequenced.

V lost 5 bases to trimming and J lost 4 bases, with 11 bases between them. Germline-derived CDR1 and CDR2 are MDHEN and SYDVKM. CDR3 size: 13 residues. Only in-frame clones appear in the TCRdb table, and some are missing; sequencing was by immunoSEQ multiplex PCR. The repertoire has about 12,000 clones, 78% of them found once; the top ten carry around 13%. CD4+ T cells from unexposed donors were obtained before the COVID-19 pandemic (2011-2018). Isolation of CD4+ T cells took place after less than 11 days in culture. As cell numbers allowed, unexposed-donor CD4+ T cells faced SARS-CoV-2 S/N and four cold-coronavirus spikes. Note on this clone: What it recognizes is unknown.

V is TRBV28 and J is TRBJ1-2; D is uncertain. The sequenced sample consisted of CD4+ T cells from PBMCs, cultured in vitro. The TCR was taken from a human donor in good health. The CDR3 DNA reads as TGTGCCAGCAGTGAGGGCGGAGGCTATGGCTACACCTTC. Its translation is CASSEGGGYGYTF.